The 19 T cell receptor beta chains listed next were all sequenced from one sample in a study of T cells in Graves' hyperthyroidism and ophthalmopathy. The TCR beta CDR3 regions underwent amplification using RNA transcripts as the source. Initially, a first-round RT-PCR of the TCR CDR3 employed the HTBI primer set. TCRdb itself ran the multiplex PCR reads through MiXCR, one entry per CDR3 protein. The data contain under 400,000 distinct CDR3 sequences, approximately 15% of them singletons. Sequencing used blood. The receptors here all came from an older woman with Graves' hyperthyroidism.

This clonotype appeared many times. The J gene is TRBJ2-5, the V gene TRBV3-1; 7 bases map to TRBD2. The CDR3 consists of 16 residues. Trimming cost V 0 bases and J 4 bases; bases outside gene matches: 8. Germline V CDR1 and CDR2: LGHDT, YNNKEL (reference sequence). The CDR3 nucleotides read TGTGCCAGCAGCCAAGATCTCGTGATAGCGGGAGAGACCCAGTACTTC. It codes for CASSQDLVIAGETQYF.

This clonotype was detected many times. The CDR3 DNA follows: TGCGCCAGCAGCCGACTAGGGTCTGGAAACACCATATATTTT. Protein product: CASSRLGSGNTIYF. The chain combines TRBV5-1 with TRBJ1-3; D not resolved. Germline V gene lookup returns CDR1 SGHRS and CDR2 YFSETQ. This CDR3 comprises 14 residues. Trimming cost V 4 bases and J 1 base, with 9 bases left between them.

This clonotype was seen only a few times. The chain couples TRBV5-5 to TRBJ2-2; D gene uncertain. The CDR3 sequence is 15 residues long. In germline, CDR1 is SGHKS, CDR2 YYEKEE (reference sequence). V was shortened by 3 bases and J by 6 bases, with 15 bases between the two germline ends. The CDR3 nucleotides read TGTGCCAGCAGCTCCCAATCGGCGTTAGCCGGGGAGCTGTTTTTT. It codes for CASSSQSALAGELFF.

Concerning this clonotype: No DNA is shown, since the ends of the CDR3 on it are uncertain; the CDR3 is the one TCRdb lists. The chain employs TRBV10-1 and TRBJ2-2. Germline V lookup: CDR1 WNHNN, CDR2 SYGVQD (reference sequence). Ends included, the CDR3 has 22 residues. CDR3: CASTNQTSMYLCASSTEQGLFF.

This clonotype was seen a few times. For the CDR3, the DNA is TGTGCCAGCAGCGAACAACAGGGCTCCGGGGAGCTGTTTTTT. It specifies CASSEQQGSGELFF. The chain carries TRBV7-3 and TRBJ2-2, with D perhaps TRBD1 (6 bases). CDR1 and CDR2 (germline): SGHTA, FQGTGA. V dropped 5 bases and J dropped 6 bases, with 13 bases sitting between them. The length of the CDR3 is 14 residues.

CDR3 residues: CASDTGAYNEQFF. Here the CDR3 DNA reads TGTGCCAGCGACACGGGAGCCTACAATGAGCAGTTCTTC. J is TRBJ2-1 and V is TRBV2; the D gene is possibly TRBD2 (6 bases). The CDR3 is 13 amino acids. Trimming shortened V by 8 bases and J by 2 bases, and 10 bases separated the two germline ends. Per germline, CDR1 SNHLY and CDR2 FYNNEI.

This clonotype has ten or more counts. V is TRBV28 and J is TRBJ1-3; 7 bases are a match to TRBD1. From germline, CDR1 is MDHEN and CDR2 SYDVKM. This CDR3 is built from 14 residues. J gave up 0 bases and V 8 bases, and 4 bases lay outside the gene matches. The CDR3 loop reads CASGGTVSGNTIYF. CDR3 DNA: TGTGCCAGCGGCGGGACAGTCTCTGGAAACACCATATATTTT. The variable domain in full, with the rest retrieved from reference TRBV28 and TRBJ1-3, is DVKVTQSSRYLVKRTGEKVFLECVQDMDHENMFWYRQDPGLGLRLIYFSYDVKMKEKGDIPEGYSVSREKKERFSLILESASTNQTSMYLCASGGTVSGNTIYFGEGSWLTVV.

Ten or more counts support this clonotype. V is TRBV5-1 and J is TRBJ2-7; 9 nucleotides match TRBD1. CDR3 length: 14 amino acids. Germline V lookup: CDR1 SGHRS, CDR2 YFSETQ. V lost 4 bases, J lost 5 bases, and 7 bases stayed unmatched. CDR3: CASSLGQGKDEQYF. The CDR3 DNA follows: TGCGCCAGCAGCCTAGGACAGGGGAAAGACGAGCAGTACTTC.

For this clonotype: A much larger clone lies one base from this, so it may be a read error. The chain has TRBV14 and TRBJ2-7; D is undetermined. V gave up 2 bases and J gave up 4 bases, with 9 bases separating them. CDR1 and CDR2 (germline): SGHDN, FVKESK. This CDR3 spans 13 amino acids. CDR3 coding DNA: TGTGCCAGCAGCCAATCCTCTGGATACGAGCAGTACTTC. The encoded protein is CASSQSSGYEQYF.

This clonotype was seen only a few times. The rearrangement uses TRBV28 and TRBJ2-7; 8 bases fit TRBD1. The CDR3 loop spans 15 amino acids. From germline, CDR1 is MDHEN and CDR2 SYDVKM. V lost 7 bases and J lost 3; bases outside the gene matches: 11. Here the CDR3 DNA reads TGTGCCAGCAATCCCGGGACAGGTATACTCTACGAGCAGTACTTC. Translation: CASNPGTGILYEQYF.

The rearrangement joins TRBV5-1 to TRBJ1-4, with 7 bases fitting TRBD1. The V gene end was trimmed by 1 base and the J gene end by 7 bases; junction bases not matched to a gene: 10. Germline V gives CDR1 SGHRS, CDR2 YFSETQ. The CDR3 has 16 residues. The CDR3 reads CASSLWARQGSEKLFF. CDR3 in DNA: TGCGCCAGCAGCTTGTGGGCCAGACAGGGAAGTGAAAAACTGTTTTTT. The full variable domain, its missing parts supplied by reference TRBV5-1 and TRBJ1-4, is KAGVTQTPRYLIKTRGQQVTLSCSPISGHRSVSWYQQTPGQGLQFLFEYFSETQRNKGNFPGRFSGRQFSNSRSEMNVSTLELGDSALYLCASSLWARQGSEKLFFGSGTQLSVL.

This clonotype has ten or more counts. This sequence joins TRBV5-1 and TRBJ2-2; maybe TRBD1 (5 bases). Trimming pared 0 bases from V and 5 bases from J, leaving 11 bases between. Per germline, CDR1 SGHRS and CDR2 YFSETQ. The length of the CDR3 is 15 residues. CDR3 region: CASSLGPTGTGELFF. CDR3 DNA sequence: TGCGCCAGCAGCTTGGGACCCACAGGTACCGGGGAGCTGTTTTTT.

This clonotype has at least ten counts. J is TRBJ2-1 and V is TRBV2; D unclear. CDR3 length: 11 residues. The germline CDR1 and CDR2 sequences are SNHLY and FYNNEI. V dropped 7 bases and J dropped 6 bases, with 7 bases sitting between them. Written as DNA, the CDR3 is TGTGCCAGCAAAGCAGCCAATGAGCAGTTCTTC. It is translated as CASKAANEQFF.

This clonotype was seen ten or more times. The J gene is TRBJ1-1, the V gene TRBV2; D uncertain. Germline lookup yields CDR1 SNHLY and CDR2 FYNNEI. Trimming took 7 bases from V and 0 from J, leaving 9 bases between them. This CDR3 is 13 amino acids long. The CDR3 reads CASIQSMNTEAFF. CDR3 DNA sequence: TGTGCCAGCATTCAATCGATGAACACTGAAGCTTTCTTT.

The table lists this clonotype with many counts. The rearrangement uses TRBV28 and TRBJ1-6, with 7 nucleotides matching TRBD1. The germline gives CDR1 MDHEN, CDR2 SYDVKM. Germline trimming cut 4 bases from V and 10 bases from J; bases unmatched to any gene: 10. This CDR3 is 15 amino acids long. Written as DNA, the CDR3 is TGTGCCAGCAGTTCCCCCGACAGGGTTGGGTCACCCCTCCACTTT. It specifies CASSSPDRVGSPLHF.

This clonotype was seen ten or more times. V usage is TRBV7-9 and J usage is TRBJ2-1; D might be TRBD1 (6 bases). V was cut by 5 bases and J by 6 bases, with 11 bases left in between. The germline CDR1 and CDR2 sequences are SEHNR and FQNEAQ (reference sequence). This CDR3 spans 13 amino acids. CDR3 sequence reads: CASSHSQGNEQFF. The CDR3 nucleotides are TGTGCCAGCAGCCACTCACAGGGCAATGAGCAGTTCTTC.

This clonotype was counted ten times or more. The V gene is TRBV6-1, the J gene TRBJ2-6, with TRBD1 matching 8 bases. This CDR3 comprises 20 residues. Germline CDR1 MNHNS, CDR2 SASEGT. V shed 2 bases and J 0 bases; nucleotides not matched to a gene: 12. CDR3 residues: CASSERTGLWGSSGANVLTF. CDR3 nucleotide sequence: TGTGCCAGCAGTGAACGGACAGGGTTGTGGGGCAGCTCTGGGGCCAACGTCCTGACTTTC.

V is TRBV10-3 and J is TRBJ2-2; TRBD2 agrees at 8 bases. The CDR3 contains 17 residues. Germline CDR1 and CDR2: ENHRY and SYGVKD. Trimming took 4 bases from V and 6 from J; bases not matched to a gene: 13. CDR3 sequence (DNA): TGTGCCATCAGTGCGGCCAGCGGGAGTTCTTATTCCGGGGAGCTGTTTTTT. Translation gives CAISAASGSSYSGELFF.

This clonotype has a count of ten or more. The V and J genes are TRBV24-1 and TRBJ2-2, with D perhaps matching TRBD2 (5 bases). CDR1 and CDR2 (germline): KGHDR, SFDVKD. V lost 0 bases and J lost 8, with 15 bases in between. This CDR3 has 16 residues. CDR3 sequence: CATSDLHQAGAGELFF. CDR3 nucleotide sequence: TGTGCCACCAGTGATTTGCATCAGGCGGGCGCGGGGGAGCTGTTTTTT.